This T cell receptor beta chain emerged from a study of cytotoxic CD8 clonotypes in ibrutinib-treated CLL. At the level of the study: Patients: roughly 11 relapsed/refractory, some 16 treatment-naive, under 18 IGHV unmutated. Overall study results and limits: Contraction or stability on treatment was seen for public clonotypes, which were uncommon. While tracking circulating CD8+ T-cell counts, baseline clonality exceeded that of age-matched healthy donors.

The ends lost 0 bases at V and 5 bases at J; junction bases unmatched: 4. Germline-derived CDR1 and CDR2 are SEHNR and FQNEAQ (reference sequence). This CDR3 region has 17 residues. A remark on this clone: Its antigen is still unknown.

Investigators sought sequencing depths of between 1 in 200,000 and 1 in 1 million T cells. Some clones are missing from TCRdb's copy, which holds only in-frame ones; the method was immunoSEQ multiplex PCR. The sample comprises 150,000 or so clones, about three quarters of which are singletons, and around 4.9% rests with the top ten. This clonotype was sampled from a human donor with chronic lymphocytic leukemia. The V gene is TRBV7-9, the J gene TRBJ2-3, with 14 bases fitting TRBD2. Sequences were derived from PBMCs, sampled after 24 months of ibrutinib treatment. Here the CDR3 reads CASSLAGLAGVVDTQYF. CDR3 in DNA: TGTGCCAGCAGCTTAGCGGGACTAGCGGGAGTAGTAGATACGCAGTATTTT.